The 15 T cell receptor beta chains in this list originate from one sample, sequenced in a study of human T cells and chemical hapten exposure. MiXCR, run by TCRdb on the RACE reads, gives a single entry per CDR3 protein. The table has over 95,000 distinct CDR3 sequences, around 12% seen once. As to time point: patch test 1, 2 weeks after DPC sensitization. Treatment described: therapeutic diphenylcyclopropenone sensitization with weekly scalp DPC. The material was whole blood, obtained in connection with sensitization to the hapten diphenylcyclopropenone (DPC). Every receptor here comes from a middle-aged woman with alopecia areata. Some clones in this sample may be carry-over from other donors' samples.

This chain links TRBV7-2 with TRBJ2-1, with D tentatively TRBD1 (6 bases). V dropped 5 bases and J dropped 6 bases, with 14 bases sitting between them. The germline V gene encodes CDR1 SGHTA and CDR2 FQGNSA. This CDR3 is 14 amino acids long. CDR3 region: CASSPGTGSNEQFF. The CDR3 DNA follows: TGTGCCAGCAGCCCCGGAACAGGGAGCAATGAGCAGTTCTTC.

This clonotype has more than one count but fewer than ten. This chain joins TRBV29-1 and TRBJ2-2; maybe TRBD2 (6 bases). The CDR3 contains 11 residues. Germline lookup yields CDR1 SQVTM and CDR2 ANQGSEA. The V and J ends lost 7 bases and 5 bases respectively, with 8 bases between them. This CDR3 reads CSAGGTGELFF. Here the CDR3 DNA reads TGCAGCGCCGGGGGAACCGGGGAGCTGTTTTTT.

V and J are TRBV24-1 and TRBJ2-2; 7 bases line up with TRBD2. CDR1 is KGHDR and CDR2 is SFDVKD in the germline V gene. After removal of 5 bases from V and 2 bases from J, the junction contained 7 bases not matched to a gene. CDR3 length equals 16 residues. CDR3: CATSGAGSLNTGELFF. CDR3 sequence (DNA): TGTGCCACCAGTGGAGCGGGGAGCCTCAACACCGGGGAGCTGTTTTTT.

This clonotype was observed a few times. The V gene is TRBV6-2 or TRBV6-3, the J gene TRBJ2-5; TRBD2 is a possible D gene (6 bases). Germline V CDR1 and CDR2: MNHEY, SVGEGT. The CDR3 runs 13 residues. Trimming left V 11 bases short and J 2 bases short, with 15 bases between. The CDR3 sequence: CAGRTSFQETQYF. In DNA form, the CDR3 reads TGTGCCGGGAGGACTTCTTTTCAAGAGACCCAGTACTTC.

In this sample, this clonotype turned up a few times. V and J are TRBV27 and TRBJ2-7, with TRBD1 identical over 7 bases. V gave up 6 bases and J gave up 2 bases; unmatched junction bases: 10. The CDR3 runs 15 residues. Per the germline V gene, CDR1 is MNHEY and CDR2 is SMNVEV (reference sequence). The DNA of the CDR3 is TGTGCCAGCAGGGGGGTGACCGACAGGGCCTACGAGCAGTACTTC. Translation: CASRGVTDRAYEQYF.

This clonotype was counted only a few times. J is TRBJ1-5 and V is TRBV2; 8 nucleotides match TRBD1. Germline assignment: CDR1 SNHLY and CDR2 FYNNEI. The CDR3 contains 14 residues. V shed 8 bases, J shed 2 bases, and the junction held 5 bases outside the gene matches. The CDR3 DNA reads TGTGCCAGCCTTTCGACAGGGGGCAATCAGCCCCAGCATTTT. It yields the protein CASLSTGGNQPQHF.

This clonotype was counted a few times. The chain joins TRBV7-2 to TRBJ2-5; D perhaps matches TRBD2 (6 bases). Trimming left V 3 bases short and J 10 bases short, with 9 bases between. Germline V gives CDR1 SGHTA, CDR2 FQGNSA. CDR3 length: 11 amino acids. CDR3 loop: CASSLGGSQYF. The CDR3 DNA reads TGTGCCAGCAGCTTGGGGGGAAGCCAGTACTTC. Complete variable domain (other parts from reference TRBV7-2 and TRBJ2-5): GAGVSQSPSNKVTEKGKDVELRCDPISGHTALYWYRQSLGQGLEFLIYFQGNSAPDKSGLPSDRFSAERTGGSVSTLTIQRTQQEDSAVYLCASSLGGSQYFGPGTRLLVL.

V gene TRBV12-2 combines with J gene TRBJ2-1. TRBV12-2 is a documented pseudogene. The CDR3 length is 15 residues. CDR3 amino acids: CASRLWGNSYNEQFF. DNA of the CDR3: TGTGCAAGCCGCTTATGGGGGAACTCCTACAATGAGCAGTTCTTC.

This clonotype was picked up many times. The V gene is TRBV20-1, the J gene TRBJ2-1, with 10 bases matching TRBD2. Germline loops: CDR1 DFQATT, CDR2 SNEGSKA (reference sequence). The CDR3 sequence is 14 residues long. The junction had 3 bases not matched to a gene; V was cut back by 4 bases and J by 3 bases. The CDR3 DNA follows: TGCAGTGCTACCGGGACTAGCGACTACAATGAGCAGTTCTTC. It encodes CSATGTSDYNEQFF.

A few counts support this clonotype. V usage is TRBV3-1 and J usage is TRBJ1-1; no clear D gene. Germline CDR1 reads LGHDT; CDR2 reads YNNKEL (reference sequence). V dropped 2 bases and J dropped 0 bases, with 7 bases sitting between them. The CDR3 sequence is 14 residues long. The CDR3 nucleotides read TGTGCCAGCAGCCAACAGTACATGAACACTGAAGCTTTCTTT. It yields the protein CASSQQYMNTEAFF.

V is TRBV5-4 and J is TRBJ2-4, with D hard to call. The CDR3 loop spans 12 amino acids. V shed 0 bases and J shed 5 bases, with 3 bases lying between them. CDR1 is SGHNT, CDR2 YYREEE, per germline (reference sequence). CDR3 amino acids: CASSLDENIQYF. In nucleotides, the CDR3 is TGTGCCAGCAGCTTGGATGAAAACATTCAGTACTTC.

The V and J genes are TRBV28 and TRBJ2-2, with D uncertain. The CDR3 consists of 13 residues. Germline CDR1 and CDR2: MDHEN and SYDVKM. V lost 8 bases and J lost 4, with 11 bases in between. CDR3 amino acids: CASGLASTGELFF. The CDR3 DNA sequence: TGTGCCAGCGGTCTTGCGAGCACCGGGGAGCTGTTTTTT.

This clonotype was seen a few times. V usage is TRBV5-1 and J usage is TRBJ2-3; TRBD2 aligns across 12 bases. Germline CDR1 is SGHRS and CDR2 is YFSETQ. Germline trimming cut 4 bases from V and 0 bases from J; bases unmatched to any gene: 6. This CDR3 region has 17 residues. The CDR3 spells CASSVYGTSGSTDTQYF. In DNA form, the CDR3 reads TGCGCCAGCAGCGTATATGGGACTAGCGGGAGCACAGATACGCAGTATTTT.

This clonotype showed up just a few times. In nucleotides, the CDR3 is TGTGCCAGCAGCTTAACCCCGGAGAGCAATCAGCCCCAGCATTTT. Encoded protein: CASSLTPESNQPQHF. The chain links TRBV11-1 to TRBJ1-5, with D uncertain. Trimming cost V 2 bases and J 1 base, with 9 bases left between them. The CDR3 length is 15 residues. CDR1 and CDR2 (germline): SGHAT, FQDESV (reference sequence).

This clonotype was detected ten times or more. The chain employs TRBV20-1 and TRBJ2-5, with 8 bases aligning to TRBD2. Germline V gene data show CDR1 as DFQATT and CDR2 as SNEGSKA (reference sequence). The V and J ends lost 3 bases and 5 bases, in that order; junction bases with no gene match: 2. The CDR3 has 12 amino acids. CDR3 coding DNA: TGCAGTGCTAGCGGGAGGGGCGAGACCCAGTACTTC. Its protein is CSASGRGETQYF.